These T cell receptor beta chains were read from a single sample in a study of Graves' ophthalmopathy and Graves' hyperthyroidism. TCRdb re-analysed the multiplex PCR reads in MiXCR, keeping a single row per CDR3 protein. The data contain almost 750,000 distinct CDR3 sequences, 40% of them singletons. The specimen was peripheral blood. These receptor sequences come from an adult man with Graves' ophthalmopathy. Each CDR3 is given with its conserved first and last residue. A D gene is named only where the DNA matches it firmly. A clone size is listed for some rows: how often the clone was seen (once, few, many), or a class if it is expanded.

TRBJ2-7 | NA | TRBV3-1 | NA | CASSHTQGSYEQYF | TGTGCCAGCAGCCATACACAAGGGTCCTACGAGCAGTACTTC
TRBJ1-2 | NA | TRBV14 | NA | CASSPLAGGDGYTF | TGTGCCAGCAGCCCCCTCGCCGGTGGCGATGGCTACACCTTC
TRBJ2-2 | NA | TRBV16 | NA | CASSQSLRGRSNTGELFF | TGTGCCAGCAGCCAATCCCTCAGGGGCCGATCGAACACCGGGGAGCTGTTTTTT
TRBJ2-7 | NA | TRBV7-6 | NA | CASSLEEFDEQYF | TGTGCCAGCAGCTTAGAAGAATTCGACGAGCAGTACTTC
TRBJ2-7 | NA | TRBV5-1 | few | CASSLAPGSAYEQYF | TGCGCCAGCAGCTTGGCCCCGGGGTCCGCCTACGAGCAGTACTTC
TRBJ2-5 | NA | TRBV7-2 | many | CASSFQVGETQYF | TGTGCCAGCAGCTTCCAAGTCGGAGAGACCCAGTACTTC
TRBJ1-4 | TRBD1 | TRBV29-1 | once | CSVRGQGFSEKLFF | TGCAGCGTTAGGGGACAGGGGTTTAGTGAAAAACTGTTTTTT
TRBJ1-5 | NA | TRBV5-4 | NA | CASSLAGEVSNQPQHF | TGTGCCAGCAGCTTGGCAGGGGAAGTGAGCAATCAGCCCCAGCATTTT
TRBJ1-3 | NA | TRBV7-9 | many | CASSLEAASGNTIYF | TGTGCCAGCAGCTTAGAGGCAGCCTCTGGAAACACCATATATTTT
TRBJ2-5 | TRBD1 | TRBV6-5 | few | CASSSPGQGVRTQYF | TGTGCCAGCAGCTCGCCGGGACAGGGGGTTAGGACCCAGTACTTC
TRBJ2-2 | TRBD1 | TRBV7-2 | NA | CASSLGQGFGTGELFF | TGTGCCAGCAGCTTAGGACAGGGGTTCGGCACCGGGGAGCTGTTTTTT
TRBJ1-2 | NA | TRBV10-3 | NA | CASSIRPRDYTF | TGTGCCAGCAGTATCCGACCTCGGGACTACACCTTC